This record concerns one TCR beta chain sequence. Its antigen remains unidentified. This sample is drawn from a study of T cell responses to AZD1222 COVID-19 vaccine. Study-wide results and limits: Regions 160-218 and 743-854 dominated among vaccine-associated CD4 TCRs spanning spike.

The CDR3 consists of 13 residues. Germline CDR1 is SGHRS and CDR2 is YFSETQ. V lost 1 base and J 7 bases, leaving 9 bases between the germline ends. The table came from immunoSEQ multiplex PCR; TCRdb's copy has only in-frame clones and leaves some out. Seen here are 150,000 to 200,000 clones, 93% observed once, and the top ten hold 0.7% to 0.9%. The chain recombines TRBV5-1 with TRBJ2-4; D unresolved. Material: peripheral blood, obtained on day 0 of AZD1222 vaccination. The sequence was collected from an adult in good health. The CDR3 sequence is CASSLNHDNIQYF. The CDR3 DNA reads as TGCGCCAGCAGCTTGAATCATGACAACATTCAGTACTTC.